A selection of T cell receptor beta chains follows, all from one sample in a study of human T cells and chemical hapten exposure. From the RACE reads, TCRdb called clonotypes with MiXCR, one entry per CDR3 protein. The sample shows around 380,000 distinct CDR3 sequences, more than 4.5% of them seen only once. The sequenced sample was whole blood, obtained in connection with sensitization to the hapten diphenylcyclopropenone (DPC). These receptors originate from a woman between 45 and 60 years old with alopecia areata. Some clones in this sample may be carry-over from other donors' samples. Both conserved end residues are part of each CDR3. D genes are given only for firm matches. Clone size is shown for a subset of rows, as once, few, many or a class of expanded clone.

clone size,D gene,V gene,J gene,CDR3 DNA,CDR3 protein
many,TRBD2,TRBV7-4,TRBJ2-1,TGTGCCAGCAGCCCGCGACTAGCGGGCTTCTACAATGAGCAGTTCTTC,CASSPRLAGFYNEQFF
many,-,TRBV5-5,TRBJ1-5,TGTGCCAGCAGCTTGGGGGGGAGTTATAGCAATCAGCCCCAGCATTTT,CASSLGGSYSNQPQHF
many,-,TRBV6-2/TRBV6-3,TRBJ1-1,TGTGCCATCTCGATCGGACCGAACACTGAAGCTTTCTTT,CAISIGPNTEAFF
many,-,TRBV4-2,TRBJ2-3,TGTGCCAGCAGCCAAGTCCAGCGCACCAACACAGATACGCAGTATTTT,CASSQVQRTNTDTQYF
many,TRBD1,TRBV7-6,TRBJ2-2,TGTGCCAGCAGCCGGACAGGAACGAACACCGGGGAGCTGTTTTTT,CASSRTGTNTGELFF
many,-,TRBV5-1,TRBJ2-2,TGCGCCAGCAGCTTGGCGTCTGGGAACACCGGGGAGCTGTTTTTT,CASSLASGNTGELFF
many,TRBD1,TRBV6-1,TRBJ2-1,TGTGCCAGCAGTGTGGACAGGTCTCTCGTCTTTTCCTACAATGAGCAGTTCTTC,CASSVDRSLVFSYNEQFF
many,-,TRBV18,TRBJ1-1,TGTGCCAGCTCCCCGGTGTGGGACACTGAAGCTTTCTTT,CASSPVWDTEAFF
many,TRBD2,TRBV5-1,TRBJ2-5,TGCGCCAGCAGCTTGGCAACTAGCGGGAGGGTAGAGACCCAGTACTTC,CASSLATSGRVETQYF
few,TRBD2,TRBV9,TRBJ2-2,TGTGCCAGCAGCGTAGAGGTACAACCTGGGAGGGACGGGGAGCTGTTTTTT,CASSVEVQPGRDGELFF
-,-,TRBV5-1,TRBJ1-2,TGCGCCAGCAGCTTGGAAGGGGGATACGATGGCTACACCTTC,CASSLEGGYDGYTF
-,TRBD2,TRBV7-8,TRBJ2-3,TGTGCCAGCAACCTAAAATGGCGGGGGGGCCTTTCGAGCACAGATACGCAGTATTTT,CASNLKWRGGLSSTDTQYF
-,TRBD1,TRBV6-2/TRBV6-3,TRBJ1-5,TGTGCCAGCAGCTCGTGGACAGGGGGCTTAAATCAGCCCCAGCATTTT,CASSSWTGGLNQPQHF
few,-,TRBV6-5,TRBJ1-3,TGTGCCAGCAGTTTGACCCATCCAGCTGGAAACACCATATATTTT,CASSLTHPAGNTIYF
-,-,TRBV4-3,TRBJ1-1,TGCGCCAGCAGCCAAGCGGGGTTCGGGACTGAAGCTTTCTTT,CASSQAGFGTEAFF
-,TRBD1,TRBV20-1,TRBJ2-7,TGCAGCGCGGACAGGGGGGTTTCCTACGAGCAGTACTTC,CSADRGVSYEQYF
few,TRBD2,TRBV12-3/TRBV12-4,TRBJ2-5,TGTGCCAGCAGTCGAAGCGGGGGGGCAGGGACCCAGTACTTC,CASSRSGGAGTQYF
-,-,TRBV20-1,TRBJ2-7,TGCAGTGCTACTGAGGACGGCTACGAGCAGTACTTC,CSATEDGYEQYF
few,-,TRBV12-3/TRBV12-4,TRBJ1-6,TGTGCCAGCACAGACCATAATTCACCCCTCCACTTT,CASTDHNSPLHF